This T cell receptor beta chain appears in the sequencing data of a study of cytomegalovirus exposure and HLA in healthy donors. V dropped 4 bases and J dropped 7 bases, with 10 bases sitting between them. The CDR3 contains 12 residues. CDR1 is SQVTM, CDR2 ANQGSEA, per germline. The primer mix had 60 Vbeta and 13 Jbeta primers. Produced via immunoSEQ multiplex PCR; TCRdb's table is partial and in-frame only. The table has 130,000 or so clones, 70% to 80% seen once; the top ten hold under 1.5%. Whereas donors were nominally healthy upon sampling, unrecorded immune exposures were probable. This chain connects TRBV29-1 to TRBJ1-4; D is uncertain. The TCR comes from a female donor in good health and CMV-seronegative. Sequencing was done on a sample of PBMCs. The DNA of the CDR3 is TGCAGCGTTGGAGGGTTGAGTGAAAAACTGTTTTTT. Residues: CSVGGLSEKLFF.